This TCR beta chain was found in a study of CD8+ T cells in alopecia areata (dated by TCRdb to 2016 to 2019). The study in broad terms: Treated patients were enrolled in an open-label pilot trial of oral tofacitinib at 5 to 10 mg twice daily for moderate-to-severe alopecia areata. Tofacitinib was given for 6 to 18 months, followed by 6 months of follow-up off drug to assess delayed response and recurrence. In treated patients, disease severity was measured using the SALT score, which gives the percentage of scalp surface area affected. To study T cell clonal expansion in alopecia areata, the researchers applied high-throughput TCRbeta sequencing to both the C3H/HeJ mouse model and human patients. Scalp tissue and sorted CD4+ and CD8+ peripheral blood T cells from patchy and totalis/universalis alopecia areata patients and from healthy controls were covered by human TCRbeta sequencing. Biopsies were taken from tofacitinib-treated patients at baseline and at 4 and 24 weeks of treatment, and a later scalp biopsy was taken in several of the tofacitinib-treated patients. Scalp clonality was compared across normal scalp (n=4), patchy alopecia areata scalp (n=8), and alopecia totalis/universalis scalp (n=8). The RNA source kit depended on sample type: the PAXgene miRNA kit for fixed scalp, the miRNeasy kit for PBMCs, and the RNeasy kit for mouse skin. Amplification of TCRbeta CDR3 regions was done by immunoSEQ multiplex PCR using 35 Vbeta forward primers and 13 Jbeta reverse primers.

This clone was picked up one time. Its antigen is unknown. No base quality information exists; no much larger clone differs at one position. The time point label, read with the paper, signifies: 20 to 30 weeks on oral tofacitinib. Interpreted using the paper, the treatment or condition label stands for: oral pan-JAK inhibitor, 5-10 mg twice daily. Lesional scalp punch biopsies and peripheral blood were collected from alopecia areata patients. PBMCs were separated by density centrifugation and stained for CD3, CD4 and CD8, after which CD4+ and CD8+ T cells were sorted on a FACSAria. The method behind the library was the immunoSEQ multiplex PCR assay. RNA was extracted from all samples and reverse transcribed into cDNA, which served as template for TCR sequencing. SuperScript III was used to make first-strand cDNA, primed with a 2:1 mix of oligo-dT and random hexamers. A synthetic immune receptor repertoire was used to measure amplification bias, and any remaining bias was corrected computationally. The paper's processing steps were these. Raw reads were preprocessed for error removal, and CDR3 was defined according to IMGT conventions as running from the conserved cysteine to phenylalanine. Clonality was computed as 1 minus the Shannon entropy, with the entropy normalized by log2 of the number of productive unique TCRs. Scalp TCRbeta sequences were cross-referenced with sorted blood CD4 and CD8 repertoires so that the CD4 or CD8 identity of scalp clones could be inferred. TCRdb obtained this table from immuneACCESS and retained in-frame rearrangements with V and J assigned. These tables miss some clones; where compared with another copy, unresolved V genes account for less than half of the shortfall, and the remainder is unexplained. That table is the source of V, J and clone size, and D and trimming were worked out from the DNA. This sample gives some 100,000 clones in total; 44% of them show up just once. Around 19% of the sample comes from the top ten.

Study-wide conclusions, independent of this receptor: During tofacitinib treatment, many expanded lesional clones remained in scalp and blood, and this persistence may partly explain relapse after treatment is stopped. Compared with mice, TCR sequences shared between patients were less clear, possibly partly because of HLA diversity across the patient population. Unlike mouse skin, where gammadelta T cells dominate, normal human skin contains resident alphabeta T cells that get sequenced too, which complicates analysis of the scalp TCR repertoire. Compared with normal scalp, lesional scalp had higher clonality and more expanded CD8+ clones, particularly in alopecia totalis/universalis, a pattern that suggests antigenic drive. Because the treated cohort was small and included a single nonresponder, larger studies are needed to assess links between baseline CD8+ expansion and response. With tofacitinib, both scalp clonality and the number of expanded CD8+ clones among the top 100 scalp clones went down significantly.

V is cut back by 3 bases and J by 1 base, with 5 bases in the junction unmatched. The germline V gene supplies CDR1 SGHTA and CDR2 FQGTGA. The CDR3 has 15 amino acids, counting the end cysteine and phenylalanine. The DNA shown is the 45-base CDR3, in frame from base 1. This receptor chain uses TRBV7-3 and TRBJ1-1; 7 central nucleotides agree with TRBD1. The sample here was CD8+ T cells sorted from blood, taken at week 24, from a patient treated with tofacitinib. The receptor was isolated from a human donor with alopecia areata. The DNA sequence is TGTGCCAGCAGCTTCTCAGGGGGACCGAACACTGAAGCTTTCTTT. This is translated as CASSFSGGPNTEAFF. Reference TRBV7-3 and TRBJ1-1 proteins supply the regions before and after the CDR3; the full variable domain is: GAGVSQTPSNKVTEKGKYVELRCDPISGHTALYWYRQSLGQGPEFLIYFQGTGAADDSGLPNDRFFAVRPEGSVSTLKIQRTERGDSAVYLCASSFSGGPNTEAFFGQGTRLTVV.